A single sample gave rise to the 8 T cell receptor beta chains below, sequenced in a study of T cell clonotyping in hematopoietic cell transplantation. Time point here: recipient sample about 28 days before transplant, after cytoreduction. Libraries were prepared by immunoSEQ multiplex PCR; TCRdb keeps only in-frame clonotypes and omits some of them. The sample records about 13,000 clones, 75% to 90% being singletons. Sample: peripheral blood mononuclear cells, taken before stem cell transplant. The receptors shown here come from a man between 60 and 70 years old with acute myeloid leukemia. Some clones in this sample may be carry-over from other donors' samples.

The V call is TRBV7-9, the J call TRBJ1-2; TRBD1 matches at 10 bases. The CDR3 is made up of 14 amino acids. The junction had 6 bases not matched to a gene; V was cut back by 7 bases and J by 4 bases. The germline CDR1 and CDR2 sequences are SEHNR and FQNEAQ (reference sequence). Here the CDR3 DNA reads TGTGCCAGCACCAGACAGGGGGCGAGCTATGGCTACACCTTC. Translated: CASTRQGASYGYTF.

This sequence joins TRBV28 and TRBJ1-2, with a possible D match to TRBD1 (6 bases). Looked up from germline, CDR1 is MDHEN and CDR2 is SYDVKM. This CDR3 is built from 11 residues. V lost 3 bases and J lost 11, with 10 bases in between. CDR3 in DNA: TGTGCCAGCAGTTTCTACCAGGGGTACACCTTC. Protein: CASSFYQGYTF.

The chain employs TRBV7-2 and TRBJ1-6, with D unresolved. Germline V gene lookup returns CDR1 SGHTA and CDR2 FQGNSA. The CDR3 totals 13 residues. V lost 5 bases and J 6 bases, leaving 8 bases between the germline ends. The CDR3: CASSGQFNSPLHF. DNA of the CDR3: TGTGCCAGCAGCGGTCAGTTTAATTCACCCCTCCACTTT.

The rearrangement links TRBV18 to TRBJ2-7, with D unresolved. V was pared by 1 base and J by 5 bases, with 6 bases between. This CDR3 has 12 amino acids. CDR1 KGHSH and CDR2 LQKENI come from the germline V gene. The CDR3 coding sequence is TGTGCCAGCTCACCACAGGGCCACGAGCAGTACTTC. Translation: CASSPQGHEQYF.

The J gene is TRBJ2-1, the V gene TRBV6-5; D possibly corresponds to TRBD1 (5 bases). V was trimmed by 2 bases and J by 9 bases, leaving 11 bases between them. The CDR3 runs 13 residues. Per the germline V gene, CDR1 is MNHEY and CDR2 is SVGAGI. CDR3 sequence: CASSYPGQIEQFF. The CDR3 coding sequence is TGTGCCAGCAGTTACCCTGGACAAATTGAGCAGTTCTTC.

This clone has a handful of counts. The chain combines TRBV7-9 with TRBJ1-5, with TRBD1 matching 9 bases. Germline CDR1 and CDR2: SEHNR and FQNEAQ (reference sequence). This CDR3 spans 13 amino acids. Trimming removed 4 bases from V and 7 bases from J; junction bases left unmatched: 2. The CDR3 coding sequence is TGTGCCAGCAGCTGGACAGGGGACCAGCCCCAGCATTTT. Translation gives CASSWTGDQPQHF.

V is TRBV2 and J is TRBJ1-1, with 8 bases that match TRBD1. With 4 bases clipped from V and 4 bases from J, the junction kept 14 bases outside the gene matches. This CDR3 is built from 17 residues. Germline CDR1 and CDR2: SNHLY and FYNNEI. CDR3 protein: CASSAGMDRDDGTEAFF. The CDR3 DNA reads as TGTGCCAGCAGTGCAGGTATGGACAGGGATGATGGCACTGAAGCTTTCTTT.

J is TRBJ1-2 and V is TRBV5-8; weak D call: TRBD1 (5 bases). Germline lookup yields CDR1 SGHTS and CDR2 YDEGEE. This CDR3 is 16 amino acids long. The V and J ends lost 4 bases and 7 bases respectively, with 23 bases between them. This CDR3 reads CASSPLSVGQFGGYTF. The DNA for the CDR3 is TGTGCCAGCAGCCCCCTCTCGGTGGGGCAGTTCGGTGGCTACACCTTC.